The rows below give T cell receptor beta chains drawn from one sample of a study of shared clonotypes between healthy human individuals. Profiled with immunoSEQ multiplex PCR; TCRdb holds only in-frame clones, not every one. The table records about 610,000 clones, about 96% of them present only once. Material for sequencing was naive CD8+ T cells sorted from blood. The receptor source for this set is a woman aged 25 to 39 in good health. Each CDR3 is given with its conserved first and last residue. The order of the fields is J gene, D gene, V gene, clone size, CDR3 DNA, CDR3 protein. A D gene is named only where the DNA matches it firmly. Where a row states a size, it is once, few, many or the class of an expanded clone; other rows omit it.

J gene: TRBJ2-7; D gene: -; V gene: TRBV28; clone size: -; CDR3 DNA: TGTGCCAGCAGCCGTGGGCCCGTTACGCGCTACGAGCAGTACTTC; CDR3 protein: CASSRGPVTRYEQYF
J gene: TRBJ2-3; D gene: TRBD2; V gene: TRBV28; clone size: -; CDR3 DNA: TGTGCCAGCAGTTTCTTCCGGGAGGCGAGCACAGATACGCAGTATTTT; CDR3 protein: CASSFFREASTDTQYF
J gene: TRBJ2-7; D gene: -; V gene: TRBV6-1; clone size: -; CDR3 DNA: TGTGCCAGCAGCTTAGACAGATACGAGCAGTACTTC; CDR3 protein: CASSLDRYEQYF
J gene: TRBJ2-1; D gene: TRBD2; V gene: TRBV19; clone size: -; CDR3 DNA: TGTGCCAGTAGTCCGACTAGCGGGGGGGACAATGAGCAGTTCTTC; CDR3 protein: CASSPTSGGDNEQFF
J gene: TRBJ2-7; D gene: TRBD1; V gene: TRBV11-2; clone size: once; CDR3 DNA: TGTGCCAGCAGCTCACCGGGACAGGCAACCTACGAGCAGTACTTC; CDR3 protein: CASSSPGQATYEQYF
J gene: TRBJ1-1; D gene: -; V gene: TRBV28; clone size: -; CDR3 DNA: TGTGCCAGTTCTGGCATTCCTCGGGGGACTGAAGCTTTCTTT; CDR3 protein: CASSGIPRGTEAFF
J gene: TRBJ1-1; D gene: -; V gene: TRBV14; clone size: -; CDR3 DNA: TGTGCCAGCAGCCAAGATGCAATCGGAGGGCCCACTGAAGCTTTCTTT; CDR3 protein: CASSQDAIGGPTEAFF
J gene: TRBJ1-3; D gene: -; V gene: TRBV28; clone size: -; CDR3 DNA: TGTGCCAGCAGTTTATGGCACAACCCTCTCTCTGGAAACACCATATATTTT; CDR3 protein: CASSLWHNPLSGNTIYF
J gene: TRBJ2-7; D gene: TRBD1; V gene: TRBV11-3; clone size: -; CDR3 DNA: TGTGCCAGCAGCACCGGGACAGGGGTAACAGCTGGCGAGCAGTACTTC; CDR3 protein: CASSTGTGVTAGEQYF
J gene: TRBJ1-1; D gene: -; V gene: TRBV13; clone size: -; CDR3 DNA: TGTGCCAGCAGCTTAGGGGGGCTGAGCACTGAAGCTTTCTTT; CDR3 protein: CASSLGGLSTEAFF
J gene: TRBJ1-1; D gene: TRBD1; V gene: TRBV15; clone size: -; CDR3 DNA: TGTGCCACCAGTGACAGGGTGAACACTGAAGCTTTCTTT; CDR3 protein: CATSDRVNTEAFF
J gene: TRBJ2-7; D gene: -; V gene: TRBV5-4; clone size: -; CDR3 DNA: TGTGCCAGCAGCTTGGGGACTTCCTCCTACGAGCAGTACTTC; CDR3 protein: CASSLGTSSYEQYF
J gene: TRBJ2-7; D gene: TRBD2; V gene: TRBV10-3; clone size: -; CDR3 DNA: TGTGCCATCGGGACTAGCGGGAGGCCCGGGGACGAGCAGTACTTC; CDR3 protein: CAIGTSGRPGDEQYF
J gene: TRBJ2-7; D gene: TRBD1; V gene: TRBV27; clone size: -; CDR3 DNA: TGTGCCAGCAGAAAGGGCTGGACAGGGTATGGAGACGAGCAGTACTTC; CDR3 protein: CASRKGWTGYGDEQYF
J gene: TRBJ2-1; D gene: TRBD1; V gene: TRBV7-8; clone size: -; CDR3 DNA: TGTGCCAGCAGCTTAGCAGGACAGGGGATTGATGAGCAGTTCTTC; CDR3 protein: CASSLAGQGIDEQFF
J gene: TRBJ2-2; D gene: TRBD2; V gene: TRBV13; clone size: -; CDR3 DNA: TGTGCCAGCAGCTTACCACGGGAGGGCGGGGAGCTGTTTTTT; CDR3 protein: CASSLPREGGELFF
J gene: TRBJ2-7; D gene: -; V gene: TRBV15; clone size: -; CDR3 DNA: TGTGCCACCAGCAGAGATGGGGTCCGAGTCGACGAGCAGTACTTC; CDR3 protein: CATSRDGVRVDEQYF
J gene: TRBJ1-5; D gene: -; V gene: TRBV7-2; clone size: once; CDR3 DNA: TGTGCCAGCACCCTATGGGGGACAAATAATAGCAATCAGCCCCAGCATTTT; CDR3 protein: CASTLWGTNNSNQPQHF
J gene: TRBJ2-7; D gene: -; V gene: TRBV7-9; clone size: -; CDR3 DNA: TGTGCCAGCAGCGAACGAGCCTCCTACGAGCAGTACTTC; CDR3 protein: CASSERASYEQYF
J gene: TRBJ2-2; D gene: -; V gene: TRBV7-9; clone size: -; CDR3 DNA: TGTGCCAGCAGCTTCGGCGGGGAGCTGTTTTTT; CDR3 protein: CASSFGGELFF
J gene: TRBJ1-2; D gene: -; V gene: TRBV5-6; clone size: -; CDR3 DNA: TGTGCCAGCAGCTTGGCGGCAGGTTTAACCTTC; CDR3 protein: CASSLAAGLTF